Shown below are 11 T cell receptor beta chains from a single sample sequenced in a study of T cells in Graves' hyperthyroidism and ophthalmopathy. It was RNA transcripts that yielded the amplified TCR beta CDR3 regions. During a first-round RT-PCR of the TCR CDR3, the HTBI primer set was used. TCRdb re-analysed the multiplex PCR reads in MiXCR, keeping a single row per CDR3 protein. Here the sample spans about 640,000 distinct CDR3 sequences, less than 25% being singletons. Sequencing input: blood. The source is a man aged 30-40 years with Graves' ophthalmopathy.

This clonotype was seen only a few times. The V gene is TRBV20-1, the J gene TRBJ1-6; 8 bases are a match to TRBD1. Germline V CDR1 and CDR2: DFQATT, SNEGSKA (reference sequence). The CDR3 spans 16 residues. Unmatched junction bases numbered 9, after V lost 2 bases and J lost 6 bases. CDR3 in amino acids: CSARYRTGPLNSPLHF. The CDR3 region has the DNA TGCAGTGCTAGATATAGGACAGGGCCCCTTAATTCACCCCTCCACTTT.

This clonotype has ten or more counts. The rearrangement uses TRBV18 and TRBJ2-7; D gene ambiguous. V shed 5 bases and J shed 3 bases, with 8 bases lying between them. The CDR3 is made up of 12 amino acids. The germline CDR1 and CDR2 sequences are KGHSH and LQKENI. The CDR3 loop reads CASSSVNYEQYF. Here the CDR3 DNA reads TGTGCCAGCTCATCGGTCAACTACGAGCAGTACTTC.

CDR3 nucleotide sequence: TGTGCCACCAGTCGTGGAGGAGATACGCAGTATTTT. The encoded protein is CATSRGGDTQYF. The chain combines TRBV24-1 with TRBJ2-3; tentative D call: TRBD2 (5 bases). The CDR3 is 12 amino acids. With 6 bases removed from V and 5 bases from J, the gap between germline ends came to 8 bases. Germline assignment: CDR1 KGHDR and CDR2 SFDVKD.

This clonotype was recorded at least ten times. This chain links TRBV28 with TRBJ2-7; D possibly corresponds to TRBD2 (6 bases). Germline CDR1 MDHEN, CDR2 SYDVKM. Trimming shortened V by 6 bases and J by 0 bases, and 15 bases separated the two germline ends. This CDR3 region has 15 residues. CDR3 residues: CASRARGNPSYEQYF. The CDR3 nucleotides are TGTGCCAGCAGAGCGCGGGGCAACCCCTCCTACGAGCAGTACTTC.

The CDR3 DNA is TGCGCCAGCAGCTCAGCGGGACAGCGGTTTGATGAGCAGTACTTC. It codes for CASSSAGQRFDEQYF. The genes are TRBV5-1 and TRBJ2-7; the D call may be TRBD1 or TRBD2 (7 bases each). The CDR3 loop spans 15 amino acids. Germline V gene lookup returns CDR1 SGHRS and CDR2 YFSETQ. The germline V and J ends were trimmed by 3 bases and 7 bases, with 20 bases remaining between them.

The chain carries TRBV6-2 or TRBV6-3 and TRBJ2-2, with 7 nucleotides matching TRBD2. With 7 bases clipped from V and 5 bases from J, the junction kept 7 bases outside the gene matches. CDR3 length: 14 residues. CDR1 and CDR2 from the germline V gene are MNHEY and SVGEGT. The CDR3 sequence: CASNPRRGTGELFF. As DNA, the CDR3 is TGTGCCAGCAACCCGCGGCGGGGGACCGGGGAGCTGTTTTTT.

The gene calls are TRBV5-1 and TRBJ2-5, with 7 bases aligning to TRBD2. After removal of 5 bases from V and 5 bases from J, the junction contained 9 bases not matched to a gene. The CDR3 sequence is 14 residues long. CDR1 is SGHRS and CDR2 is YFSETQ in the germline V gene. CDR3 DNA: TGCGCCAGCAGGGGGAGGGTTGGCTCGGAGACCCAGTACTTC. Its translation: CASRGRVGSETQYF.

The CDR3 coding sequence is TGCAGTGCTTCAACTGGGGGGATGGTCCCTTCCAATGAGCAGTTCTTC. It is translated as CSASTGGMVPSNEQFF. This chain uses TRBV20-1 with TRBJ2-1, with D possibly matching TRBD2 (6 bases). CDR3 size: 16 residues. V was trimmed by 5 bases and J by 6 bases, leaving 23 bases between them. The V gene's germline CDR1 is DFQATT and CDR2 SNEGSKA (reference sequence).

This clonotype was picked up many times. The V and J genes are TRBV28 and TRBJ2-3; D uncertain. The CDR3 totals 13 residues. From germline, CDR1 is MDHEN and CDR2 SYDVKM. The V and J ends lost 5 bases and 5 bases respectively, with 11 bases between them. The DNA for the CDR3 is TGTGCCAGCAGTGGCGGCCACCGAGATACGCAGTATTTT. Translating it yields CASSGGHRDTQYF.

This rearrangement joins TRBV10-3 to TRBJ1-1, with a tentative D call TRBD1 (6 bases). The V end lost 11 bases, the J end lost 0 bases, and 13 bases lay between the germline ends. CDR1 is ENHRY and CDR2 is SYGVKD in the germline V gene. The length of the CDR3 is 13 residues. CDR3 bases: TGTGCCGGGGGCAACGGGATGAACACTGAAGCTTTCTTT. Its translation: CAGGNGMNTEAFF.

At least ten counts were recorded for this clonotype. The chain uses TRBV7-2 and TRBJ2-3; 7 nucleotides align to TRBD1. The CDR3 sequence is 15 residues long. Trimming cost V 5 bases and J 3 bases; bases outside gene matches: 8. The germline gives CDR1 SGHTA, CDR2 FQGNSA. The CDR3 is CASSADRVRTDTQYF. The DNA for the CDR3 is TGTGCCAGCAGCGCAGACAGGGTGAGGACAGATACGCAGTATTTT.